Shown below are 8 T cell receptor beta chains from a single sample sequenced in a study of cytomegalovirus exposure and HLA in healthy donors. The primer mix had 60 Vbeta and 13 Jbeta primers. Clones were read by immunoSEQ multiplex PCR, and TCRdb kept only the in-frame ones, dropping some. The table lists roughly 200,000 clones, 75% to 90% of them singletons. Sequencing input: PBMCs. The receptors come from a woman in her 30s in good health and CMV-seronegative.

The rearrangement uses TRBV6-5 and TRBJ2-7; TRBD1 matches at 10 bases. Per the germline V gene, CDR1 is MNHEY and CDR2 is SVGAGI. With V trimmed by 2 bases and J by 8 bases, 6 bases remained unmatched. This CDR3 comprises 14 residues. As DNA, the CDR3 is TGTGCCAGCAGTTACATTGGGACAGGGGCGCAGCAGTACTTC. This gives the protein CASSYIGTGAQQYF.

V gene TRBV7-3 combines with J gene TRBJ2-3, with 7 bases aligning to TRBD2. The junction had 9 bases not matched to a gene; V was cut back by 5 bases and J by 1 base. The V gene's germline CDR1 is SGHTA and CDR2 FQGTGA. This CDR3 has 16 amino acids. Written as DNA, the CDR3 is TGTGCCAGCAGCAAGCCCACTAGCGAGGGCACAGATACGCAGTATTTT. Translated: CASSKPTSEGTDTQYF. Full variable domain (missing parts from reference TRBV7-3 and TRBJ2-3): GAGVSQTPSNKVTEKGKYVELRCDPISGHTALYWYRQSLGQGPEFLIYFQGTGAADDSGLPNDRFFAVRPEGSVSTLKIQRTERGDSAVYLCASSKPTSEGTDTQYFGPGTRLTVL.

The genes are TRBV5-1 and TRBJ1-1; 7 nucleotides align to TRBD1. J lost 7 bases, V lost 1 base, and 7 bases had no gene match. Germline loops: CDR1 SGHRS, CDR2 YFSETQ. This CDR3 contains 14 residues. CDR3 DNA: TGCGCCAGCAGCTTGCGGGACAGCACGAATGAAGCTTTCTTT. Its translation is CASSLRDSTNEAFF.

V gene TRBV5-6 combines with J gene TRBJ2-1, with D possibly being TRBD1 (7 bases). Looked up from germline, CDR1 is SGHDT and CDR2 is YYEEEE. Trimming stripped 0 bases from V and 8 bases from J, with 15 bases between. There are 15 residues in the CDR3. CDR3 loop: CASSLVGGGLDEQFF. The DNA for the CDR3 is TGTGCCAGCAGCTTGGTTGGAGGGGGCTTGGATGAGCAGTTCTTC.

The J gene is TRBJ2-5, the V gene TRBV5-4; D uncertain. This CDR3 has 14 residues. The V gene's germline CDR1 is SGHNT and CDR2 YYREEE (reference sequence). Trimming removed 1 base at V and 2 bases at J, with 9 bases between. CDR3 sequence reads: CASSLSRLQETQYF. CDR3 nucleotides: TGTGCCAGCAGCTTGTCCCGGTTACAAGAGACCCAGTACTTC.

There are a few counts of this clone. The gene calls are TRBV6-1 and TRBJ2-7; no definite D call. The CDR3 is made up of 14 amino acids. V shed 4 bases and J shed 0 bases, with 10 bases lying between them. Looked up from germline, CDR1 is MNHNS and CDR2 is SASEGT. CDR3 sequence (DNA): TGTGCCAGCAGTGGTTGGCAAAGCTCCTACGAGCAGTACTTC. It translates to CASSGWQSSYEQYF.

The chain employs TRBV5-1 and TRBJ2-5; TRBD1 is a possible D gene (6 bases). The germline V gene encodes CDR1 SGHRS and CDR2 YFSETQ. The CDR3 extends over 13 amino acids. V was cut by 4 bases and J by 10 bases, with 17 bases left in between. The CDR3 loop reads CASSPRDTSDQYF. DNA for the CDR3: TGCGCCAGCAGCCCACGGGACACCTCTGACCAGTACTTC.

The chain combines TRBV10-2 with TRBJ2-7, with D possibly being TRBD2 (6 bases). From germline, CDR1 is WSHSY and CDR2 SAAADI. V was clipped by 0 bases and J by 2 bases, with 11 bases between them. The CDR3 extends over 15 amino acids. The CDR3 sequence: CASSESRDSTYEQYF. The CDR3 coding sequence is TGCGCCAGCAGTGAGTCGAGGGACTCGACCTACGAGCAGTACTTC.